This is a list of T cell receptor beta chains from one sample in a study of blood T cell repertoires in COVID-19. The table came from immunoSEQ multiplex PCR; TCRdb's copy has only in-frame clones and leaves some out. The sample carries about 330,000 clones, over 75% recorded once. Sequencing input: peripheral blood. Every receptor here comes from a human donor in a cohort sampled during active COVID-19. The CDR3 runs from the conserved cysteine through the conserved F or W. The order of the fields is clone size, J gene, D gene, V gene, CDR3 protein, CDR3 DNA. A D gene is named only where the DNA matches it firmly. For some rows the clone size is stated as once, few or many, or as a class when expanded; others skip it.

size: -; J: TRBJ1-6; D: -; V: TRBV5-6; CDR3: CASSPRTLHF; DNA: TGTGCCAGCAGCCCGCGGACCCTCCACTTT
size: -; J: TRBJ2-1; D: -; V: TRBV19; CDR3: CASSIGGFGQFF; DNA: TGTGCCAGTAGTATAGGAGGGTTCGGGCAGTTCTTC
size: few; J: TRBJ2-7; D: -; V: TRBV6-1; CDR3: CASSERASLTVGAYEQYF; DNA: TGTGCCAGCAGTGAAAGGGCCAGCTTAACCGTCGGGGCCTACGAGCAGTACTTC
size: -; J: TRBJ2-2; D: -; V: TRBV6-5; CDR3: CASSYAVTGELFF; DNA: TGTGCCAGCAGTTACGCAGTAACCGGGGAGCTGTTTTTT
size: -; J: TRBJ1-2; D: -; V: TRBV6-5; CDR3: CASRPRGYYGYTF; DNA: TGTGCCAGCAGACCTAGGGGGTACTATGGCTACACCTTC
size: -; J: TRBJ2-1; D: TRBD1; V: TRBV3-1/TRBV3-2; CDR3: CASSQDKGQGYSYNEQFF; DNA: TGTGCCAGCAGCCAAGATAAGGGACAGGGTTACTCCTACAATGAGCAGTTCTTC
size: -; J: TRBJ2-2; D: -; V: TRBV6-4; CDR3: CASSPLAQTGELFF; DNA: TGTGCCAGCAGTCCCCTAGCACAGACCGGGGAGCTGTTTTTT
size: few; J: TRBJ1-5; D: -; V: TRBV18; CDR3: CASSPGVLYQPQHF; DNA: TGTGCCAGCTCACCCGGGGTCCTCTATCAGCCCCAGCATTTT
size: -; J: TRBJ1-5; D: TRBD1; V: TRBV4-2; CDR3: CASSQEGTGQQPQHF; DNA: TGTGCCAGCAGCCAAGAAGGGACAGGGCAACAGCCCCAGCATTTT
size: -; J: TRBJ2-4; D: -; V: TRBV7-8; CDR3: CASSAVGPMGIQYF; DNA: TGTGCCAGTTCCGCGGTGGGTCCAATGGGCATTCAGTACTTC
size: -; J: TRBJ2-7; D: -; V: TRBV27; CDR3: CASKSQGGASYEQYF; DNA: TGTGCCAGCAAGTCCCAGGGAGGCGCGTCCTACGAGCAGTACTTC
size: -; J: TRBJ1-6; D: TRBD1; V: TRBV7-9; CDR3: CASSQTRDRGSPLHF; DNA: TGTGCCAGCAGCCAAACCCGGGACAGGGGTTCACCCCTCCACTTT
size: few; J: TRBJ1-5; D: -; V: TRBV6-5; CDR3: CASSPLNQPQHF; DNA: TGTGCCAGCAGTCCACTGAATCAGCCCCAGCATTTT
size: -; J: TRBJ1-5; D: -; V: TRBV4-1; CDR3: CASSQQQGSGNQPQHF; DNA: TGCGCCAGCAGCCAACAACAGGGTAGCGGCAATCAGCCCCAGCATTTT
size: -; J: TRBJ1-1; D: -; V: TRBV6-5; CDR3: CASTLREGVEAFF; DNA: TGTGCCAGCACCCTACGAGAGGGTGTTGAAGCTTTCTTT
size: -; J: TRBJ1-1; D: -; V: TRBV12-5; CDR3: CASGPREARTEAFF; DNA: TGTGCTAGTGGTCCCAGGGAGGCGCGCACTGAAGCTTTCTTT
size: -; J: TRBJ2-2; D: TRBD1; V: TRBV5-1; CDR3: CASRDRGPGTGELFF; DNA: TGCGCCAGCAGAGACAGGGGGCCGGGAACCGGGGAGCTGTTTTTT
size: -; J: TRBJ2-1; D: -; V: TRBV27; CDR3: CASSLSDWSEQFF; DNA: TGTGCCAGCAGTTTATCGGACTGGAGTGAGCAGTTCTTC
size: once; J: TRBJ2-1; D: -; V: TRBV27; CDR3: CASTLRAGNNEQFF; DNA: TGTGCCAGCACACTGCGGGCAGGAAACAATGAGCAGTTCTTC
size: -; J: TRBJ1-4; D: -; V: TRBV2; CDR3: CASSEGIVNEKLFF; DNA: TGTGCCAGCAGTGAGGGCATTGTTAATGAAAAACTGTTTTTT
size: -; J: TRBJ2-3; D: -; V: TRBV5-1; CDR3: CASSLGQATDTQYF; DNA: TGCGCCAGCAGCTTGGGACAGGCCACAGATACGCAGTATTTT
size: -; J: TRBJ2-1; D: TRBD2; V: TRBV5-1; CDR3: CASSPTSGGVEQFF; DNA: TGCGCCAGCAGCCCGACTAGCGGGGGGGTTGAGCAGTTCTTC
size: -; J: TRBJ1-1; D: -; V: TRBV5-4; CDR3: CASSFPGHDTEAFF; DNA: TGTGCCAGCAGCTTCCCTGGACACGACACTGAAGCTTTCTTT
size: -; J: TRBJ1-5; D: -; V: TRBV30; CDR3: CAFAGYSNQPQHF; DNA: TGTGCCTTTGCGGGGTATAGCAATCAGCCCCAGCATTTT
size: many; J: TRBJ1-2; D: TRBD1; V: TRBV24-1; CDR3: CATSDRTQETGGYGYTF; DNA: TGTGCCACCAGTGACCGAACCCAAGAGACAGGGGGCTATGGCTACACCTTC
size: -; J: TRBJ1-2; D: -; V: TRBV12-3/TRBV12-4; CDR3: CASSLNPGDGYTF; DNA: TGTGCCAGCAGTTTGAATCCCGGAGATGGCTACACCTTC
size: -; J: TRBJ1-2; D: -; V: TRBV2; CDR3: CASSGERNYGYTF; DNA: TGTGCCAGCAGTGGGGAGAGAAACTATGGCTACACCTTC
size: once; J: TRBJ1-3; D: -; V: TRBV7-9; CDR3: CASMEPAGLVSGNTIYF; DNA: TGTGCCAGCATGGAGCCCGCGGGTCTGGTATCTGGAAACACCATATATTTT